This TCR beta chain originates from a study of T cell repertoires in ileal Crohn's disease. Overall study results and limits: Sorted CD8 T cells held more high-frequency clones than CD4.

Data came from immunoSEQ multiplex PCR; TCRdb stores just in-frame clones and leaves some out. Among around 16,000 clones listed, about 92% were seen once. Adults with ileal or ileocolonic Crohn's disease and an indication for resection were eligible. The CDR3 length is 14 residues. The germline V and J ends were trimmed by 0 bases and 4 bases, with 10 bases remaining between them. Germline loops: CDR1 SGHRS, CDR2 YFSETQ. Only one count was recorded for this clone. As yet, its antigen is unknown. The gene calls are TRBV5-1 and TRBJ2-5; TRBD2 is a possible D gene (6 bases). Input material: ileal tissue. This sequence originates from an adult with Crohn's disease. The CDR3 nucleotides are TGCGCCAGCAGCTTGGTTGGGAGGTCAGAGACCCAGTACTTC. It is translated as CASSLVGRSETQYF.